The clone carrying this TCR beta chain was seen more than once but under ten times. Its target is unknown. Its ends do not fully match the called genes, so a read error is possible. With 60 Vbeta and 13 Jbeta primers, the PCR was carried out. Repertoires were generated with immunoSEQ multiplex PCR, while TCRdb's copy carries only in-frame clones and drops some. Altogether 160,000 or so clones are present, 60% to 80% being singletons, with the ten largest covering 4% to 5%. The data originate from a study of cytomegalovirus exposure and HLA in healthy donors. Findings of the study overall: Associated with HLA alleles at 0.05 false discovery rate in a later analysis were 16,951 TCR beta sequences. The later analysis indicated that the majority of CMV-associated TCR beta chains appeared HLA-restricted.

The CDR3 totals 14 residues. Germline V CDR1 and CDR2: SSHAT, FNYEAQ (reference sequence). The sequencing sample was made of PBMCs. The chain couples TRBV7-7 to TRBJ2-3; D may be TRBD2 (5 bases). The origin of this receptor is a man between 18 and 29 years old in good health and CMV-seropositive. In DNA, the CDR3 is TGTGCTAGCAGCCTTATGGGAGTCACAGATACGCAGTATTTT. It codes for CASSLMGVTDTQYF.